These 16 T cell receptor beta chains originate from one sample sequenced in a study of Graves' ophthalmopathy and Graves' hyperthyroidism. CDR3 regions of TCR beta were amplified from RNA transcripts. First-round RT-PCR relied on HTBI primers, and a second-round multiplex PCR came next. TCRdb recomputed calls from the multiplex PCR reads with MiXCR, one row per CDR3 protein. Found here are 200,000 to 250,000 distinct CDR3 sequences, around 50% of them singletons; the top ten hold about 45%. Sample: peripheral blood. The receptor set was obtained from an adult man with Graves' ophthalmopathy.

The chain employs TRBV20-1 and TRBJ2-7; tentatively, D is TRBD1 or TRBD2 (6 bases each). The germline V and J ends were trimmed by 6 bases and 5 bases, with 14 bases remaining between them. Germline assignment: CDR1 DFQATT and CDR2 SNEGSKA (reference sequence). This CDR3 spans 12 amino acids. The CDR3: CSADPGAHEQYF. The CDR3, as DNA: TGCAGTGCCGACCCGGGGGCCCACGAGCAGTACTTC.

This chain connects TRBV2 to TRBJ2-5, with TRBD2 identical over 12 bases. V lost 6 bases, J lost 11 bases, and 16 bases stayed unmatched. This CDR3 is built from 16 residues. CDR1 is SNHLY, CDR2 FYNNEI, per germline. The CDR3 here is CASRGTLAGGTDTQYF. The CDR3 DNA reads TGTGCCAGCAGGGGCACCCTAGCGGGGGGGACAGATACGCAGTACTTC.

The sample holds many counts of this clonotype. J is TRBJ2-5 and V is TRBV7-9; a possible D gene is TRBD2 (6 bases). This CDR3 is built from 14 residues. Trimming removed 7 bases from V and 0 bases from J, with 12 bases in between. Germline-derived CDR1 and CDR2 are SEHNR and FQNEAQ (reference sequence). The CDR3: CASTASAYQETQYF. CDR3 coding DNA: TGTGCCAGCACCGCTAGCGCGTACCAAGAGACCCAGTACTTC.

The chain combines TRBV5-1 with TRBJ1-1; D call uncertain. Germline lookup yields CDR1 SGHRS and CDR2 YFSETQ. V was cut by 0 bases and J by 1 base, with 10 bases left in between. The CDR3 has 15 residues. CDR3 coding DNA: TGCGCCAGCAGCTTGGCCCAAGGGAGGAACACTGAAGCTTTCTTT. Translation: CASSLAQGRNTEAFF.

The chain is built from TRBV10-3 and TRBJ1-5; TRBD1 might be the D (6 bases). There are 13 residues in the CDR3. V was pared by 6 bases and J by 3 bases, with 9 bases between. Germline values: CDR1 ENHRY, CDR2 SYGVKD. The DNA of the CDR3 is TGTGCCATCAGCAGGGGATTCAATCAGCCCCAGCATTTT. It is translated as CAISRGFNQPQHF.

In this sample, this clonotype turned up a few times. V and J are TRBV10-3 and TRBJ2-6; no clear D gene. This CDR3 has 16 residues. The V end lost 3 bases, the J end lost 1 base, and 10 bases lay between the germline ends. The germline gives CDR1 ENHRY, CDR2 SYGVKD. This CDR3 is CAISDSVNSGANVLTF. CDR3 DNA: TGTGCCATCAGTGACAGCGTCAATTCTGGGGCCAACGTCCTGACTTTC.

This clonotype was picked up a small number of times. The genes are TRBV7-6 and TRBJ1-5; 8 bases fit TRBD1. The CDR3 runs 18 residues. Trimming cost V 3 bases and J 1 base; bases outside gene matches: 11. The germline CDR1 and CDR2 sequences are SGHVS and FNYEAQ. Here the CDR3 reads CASSFYQGAGRSNQPQHF. As DNA, the CDR3 is TGTGCCAGCAGCTTTTACCAGGGGGCTGGTCGGAGCAATCAGCCCCAGCATTTT.

For this clonotype: Because it lacks the conserved phenylalanine or tryptophan at the end, this CDR3 is likely a read error. This chain links TRBV7-6 with TRBJ2-7; D is perhaps TRBD1 (5 bases). There are 13 residues in the CDR3. Trimming left V 2 bases short and J 6 bases short, with 11 bases between. Germline-derived CDR1 and CDR2 are SGHVS and FNYEAQ. CDR3 amino acids: CASSLTGIPEQYL. The CDR3 DNA reads as TGTGCCAGCAGCTTAACAGGTATCCCCGAGCAGTACCTC.

The CDR3 DNA reads as TGTGCCAGCAGCTTCGGGACAGAGGACACTGAAGCTTTCTTT. It is translated as CASSFGTEDTEAFF. The J gene is TRBJ1-1, the V gene TRBV5-5, with TRBD1 matching over 7 bases. Trimming took 2 bases from V and 3 from J; bases not matched to a gene: 4. Germline loops: CDR1 SGHKS, CDR2 YYEKEE (reference sequence). The CDR3 covers 14 residues.

This clonotype was recorded many times. This chain links TRBV24-1 with TRBJ1-5; 7 positions match TRBD1. This CDR3 has 13 residues. V gave up 6 bases and J gave up 4 bases; unmatched junction bases: 2. Germline V gene data show CDR1 as KGHDR and CDR2 as SFDVKD. CDR3 loop: CATSPQGNQPQHF. The CDR3 DNA reads TGTGCCACCAGTCCACAGGGGAATCAGCCCCAGCATTTT.

This clonotype has only a few counts. The chain has TRBV7-3 and TRBJ1-1; 7 bases line up with TRBD1. The germline CDR1 and CDR2 sequences are SGHTA and FQGTGA. Losses at the gene ends were 2 bases for V and 2 bases for J; bases not matched to a gene: 8. The CDR3 spans 16 residues. In DNA form, the CDR3 reads TGTGCCAGCAGCTTAGTCCAGGGGGGAAGAAACACTGAAGCTTTCTTT. Its translation: CASSLVQGGRNTEAFF.

Notes on this clonotype: An end of the junction does not agree with germline; a read error may underlie this. The rearrangement joins TRBV5-1 to TRBJ2-5; TRBD2 might be the D (5 bases). Germline V gene lookup returns CDR1 SGHRS and CDR2 YFSETQ. This CDR3 spans 15 amino acids. As DNA, the CDR3 is TGTGCCTCCCAGAGTGAGGGATTTGATGGAGAGACCCAGTACTTC. The encoded protein is CASQSEGFDGETQYF.

The chain is built from TRBV2 and TRBJ1-6; weak D call: TRBD1 (6 bases). Germline V CDR1 and CDR2: SNHLY, FYNNEI. The CDR3 spans 15 residues. The germline V and J ends were trimmed by 4 bases and 10 bases, with 17 bases remaining between them. The CDR3 protein is CASSAKPGEGSPLHF. CDR3 bases: TGTGCCAGCAGTGCCAAACCAGGGGAAGGATCACCCCTCCACTTT.

The chain is built from TRBV5-4 and TRBJ2-5; 8 bases are a match to TRBD2. The assigned J gene may be wrong: the sequence end matches TRBJ2-7 better. Germline CDR1 and CDR2: SGHNT and YYREEE (reference sequence). The CDR3 extends over 16 amino acids. Here the CDR3 reads CASSSGGRGAIYEQYF. CDR3 in DNA: TGTGCCAGCAGCTCGGGGGGGCGGGGGGCAATCTACGAGCAGTACTTC.

This clonotype was observed a handful of times. The CDR3 carries no conserved terminal phenylalanine or tryptophan, so it likely arises from a read error. The DNA is left out, because the CDR3 cannot be placed on it with certainty; the CDR3 is given as TCRdb lists it. The V gene is TRBV6-5, the J gene TRBJ2-5; the table's D call TRBD1 went unverified against the DNA. The germline V gene has CDR1 MNHEY and CDR2 SVGAGI. Counting both end residues, the CDR3 totals 8 amino acids. This CDR3 is CASSRPYV.

The chain carries TRBV20-1 and TRBJ1-2; 7 positions match TRBD1. J gave up 8 bases and V 6 bases, and 12 bases lay outside the gene matches. The CDR3 loop spans 13 amino acids. Germline values: CDR1 DFQATT, CDR2 SNEGSKA (reference sequence). CDR3 amino acids: CSADPDRVGGYTF. In DNA form, the CDR3 reads TGCAGTGCCGACCCCGACAGGGTCGGCGGCTACACCTTC.